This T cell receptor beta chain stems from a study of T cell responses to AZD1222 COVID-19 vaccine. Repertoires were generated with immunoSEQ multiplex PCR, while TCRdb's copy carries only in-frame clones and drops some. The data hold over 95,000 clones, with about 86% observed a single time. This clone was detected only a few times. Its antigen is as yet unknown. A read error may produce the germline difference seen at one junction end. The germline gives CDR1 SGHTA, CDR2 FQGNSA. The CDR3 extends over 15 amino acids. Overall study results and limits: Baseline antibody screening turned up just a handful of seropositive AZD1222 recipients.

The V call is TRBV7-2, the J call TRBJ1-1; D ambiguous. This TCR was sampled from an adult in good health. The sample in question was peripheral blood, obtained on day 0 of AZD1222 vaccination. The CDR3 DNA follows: TGTGCCAGCAGCTCGGGTCGCGATAGGAACGCTGAAGCTTTCTTT. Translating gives CASSSGRDRNAEAFF.